This TCR beta chain was identified in a study of CD8+ T cells in alopecia areata. Background on the study: Tofacitinib therapy took 6 to 18 months; 6 months off drug came after. Study conclusions and caveats: Lesional scalp, especially alopecia totalis/universalis, showed higher clonality than normal scalp. Sequencing of scalp samples also includes resident alphabeta T cells from normal skin.

Investigators isolated RNA and reverse transcribed it into cDNA to act as the sequencing template. Some clones are missing from TCRdb's copy, which holds only in-frame ones; the method was immunoSEQ multiplex PCR. This repertoire shows about 69,000 clones, approximately 60% found once; its top ten account for more than 15%. Trimming left V 0 bases short and J 5 bases short, with 11 bases between. Germline-derived CDR1 and CDR2 are SGDLS and YYNGEE. The CDR3 totals 15 residues. Sorted out of PBMCs were CD4+ T cells and CD8+ T cells. In its sample, this clone was seen a few times. What it binds is not known.

This receptor was taken from a human donor with alopecia areata. This chain joins TRBV9 and TRBJ1-4; no clear D. Here the sequenced sample was CD8+ T cells sorted from blood, taken at week 0. The CDR3: CASSVGTLQNEKLFF. CDR3 DNA: TGTGCCAGCAGCGTAGGAACTTTGCAAAATGAAAAACTGTTTTTT. The full variable domain, in which reference TRBV9 and TRBJ1-4 provide the parts outside the CDR3, is DSGVTQTPKHLITATGQRVTLRCSPRSGDLSVYWYQQSLDQGLQFLIQYYNGEERAKGNILERFSAQQFPDLHSELNLSSLELGDSALYFCASSVGTLQNEKLFFGSGTQLSVL.